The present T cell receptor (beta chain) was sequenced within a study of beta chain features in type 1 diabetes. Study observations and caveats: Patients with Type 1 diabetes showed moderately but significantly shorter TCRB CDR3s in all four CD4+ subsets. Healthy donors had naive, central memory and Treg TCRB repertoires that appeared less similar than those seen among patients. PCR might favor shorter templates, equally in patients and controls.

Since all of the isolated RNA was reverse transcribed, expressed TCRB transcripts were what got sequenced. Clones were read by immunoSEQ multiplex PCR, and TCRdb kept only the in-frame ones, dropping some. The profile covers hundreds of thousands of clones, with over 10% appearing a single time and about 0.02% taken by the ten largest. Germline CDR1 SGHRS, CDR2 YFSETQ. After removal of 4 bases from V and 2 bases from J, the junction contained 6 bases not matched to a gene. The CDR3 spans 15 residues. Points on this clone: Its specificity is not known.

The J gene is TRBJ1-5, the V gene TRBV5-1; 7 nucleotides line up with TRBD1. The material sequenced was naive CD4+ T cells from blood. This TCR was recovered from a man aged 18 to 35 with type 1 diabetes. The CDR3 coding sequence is TGCGCCAGCAGCGCAGATGGGACAGGCAATCAGCCCCAGCATTTT. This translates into CASSADGTGNQPQHF.